Listed here are 30 T cell receptor beta chains from one sample, sequenced in a study of cytomegalovirus exposure and HLA in healthy donors. The assay was immunoSEQ multiplex PCR, and TCRdb's table has in-frame clones only and misses some. This sample yields approximately 54,000 clones, of which roughly nine tenths are seen a single time; around 8% belongs to the top ten. The sequencing input was PBMCs. Receptors originate from a woman in her late teens or twenties in good health and CMV-seropositive.

The CDR3: CASSLSRSNQPQHF. In DNA form, the CDR3 reads TGTGCCAGCAGTTTGTCGCGTAGCAATCAGCCCCAGCATTTT. The chain carries TRBV27 and TRBJ1-5; no reliable D call. The germline V gene has CDR1 MNHEY and CDR2 SMNVEV (reference sequence). V lost 3 bases and J 0 bases, leaving 6 bases between the germline ends. CDR3 length: 14 amino acids.

The chain joins TRBV28 to TRBJ2-3, with 9 bases fitting TRBD1. The CDR3 extends over 13 amino acids. V lost 5 bases, J lost 4 bases, and 1 base stayed unmatched. Germline CDR1 MDHEN, CDR2 SYDVKM. The CDR3 loop reads CASSRTGADTQYF. The CDR3 nucleotides read TGTGCCAGCAGTCGGACAGGGGCAGATACGCAGTATTTT.

The V gene is TRBV9, the J gene TRBJ2-2; D uncertain. The CDR3 contains 13 residues. V lost 6 bases to trimming and J lost 0 bases, with 6 bases between them. The germline V gene encodes CDR1 SGDLS and CDR2 YYNGEE. The CDR3 reads CASTIANTGELFF. The CDR3 region has the DNA TGTGCCAGCACTATAGCGAACACCGGGGAGCTGTTTTTT. Filled out from reference TRBV9 and TRBJ2-2, the complete variable domain reads DSGVTQTPKHLITATGQRVTLRCSPRSGDLSVYWYQQSLDQGLQFLIQYYNGEERAKGNILERFSAQQFPDLHSELNLSSLELGDSALYFCASTIANTGELFFGEGSRLTVL.

The chain joins TRBV7-9 to TRBJ1-1, with TRBD1 as a possible D gene (5 bases). Trimming removed 6 bases from V and 3 bases from J, with 11 bases in between. Germline-derived CDR1 and CDR2 are SEHNR and FQNEAQ (reference sequence). This CDR3 comprises 13 residues. The CDR3 reads CASSSRGDTEAFF. The CDR3 bases are TGTGCCAGCAGTTCTCGGGGGGACACTGAAGCTTTCTTT.

The V gene is TRBV7-3, the J gene TRBJ2-3; 9 nucleotides agree with TRBD2. The V gene end was trimmed by 4 bases and the J gene end by 2 bases; junction bases not matched to a gene: 7. Germline CDR1 reads SGHTA; CDR2 reads FQGTGA. The CDR3 spans 16 residues. CDR3 loop: CASSSGLAASTDTQYF. CDR3 in DNA: TGTGCCAGCAGCTCGGGACTAGCAGCCTCCACAGATACGCAGTATTTT.

This chain joins TRBV28 and TRBJ1-4, with 9 bases matching TRBD1. CDR3 length: 15 amino acids. V lost 5 bases to trimming and J lost 7 bases; unmatched junction nucleotides: 8. CDR1 and CDR2 (germline): MDHEN, SYDVKM. The CDR3 is CASSTRTGAGEKLFF. CDR3 nucleotides: TGTGCCAGCAGTACCCGGACAGGGGCAGGTGAAAAACTGTTTTTT. Full variable domain (rest looked up from reference TRBV28 and TRBJ1-4): DVKVTQSSRYLVKRTGEKVFLECVQDMDHENMFWYRQDPGLGLRLIYFSYDVKMKEKGDIPEGYSVSREKKERFSLILESASTNQTSMYLCASSTRTGAGEKLFFGSGTQLSVL.

This chain connects TRBV19 to TRBJ1-3; no firm D call. Looked up from germline, CDR1 is LNHDA and CDR2 is SQIVND (reference sequence). The CDR3 has 17 residues. V was trimmed by 3 bases and J by 0 bases, leaving 15 bases between them. CDR3: CASSMSGRTLSGNTIYF. CDR3 DNA sequence: TGTGCCAGTAGTATGAGCGGGCGGACGCTCTCTGGAAACACCATATATTTT.

Turning to this clone: No DNA is shown, since the ends of the CDR3 on it are uncertain; the CDR3 is the one TCRdb lists. The chain has TRBV21-1 and TRBJ1-5. TRBV21-1 is a known pseudogene. Termini included, the CDR3 measures 15 amino acids. This CDR3 is CASSKVGDGNQPQHF.

The rearrangement joins TRBV18 to TRBJ1-1, with D possibly TRBD1 on 6 matching bases. This CDR3 has 14 amino acids. CDR1 KGHSH and CDR2 LQKENI come from the germline V gene. V lost 4 bases to trimming and J lost 6 bases, with 15 bases between them. The CDR3 DNA follows: TGTGCCAGCTCACTGTCAGTGGACAGCTCTGAAGCTTTCTTT. Translated, it gives CASSLSVDSSEAFF.

This chain uses TRBV6-5 with TRBJ1-6; D remains ambiguous. Germline loops: CDR1 MNHEY, CDR2 SVGAGI. There are 14 residues in the CDR3. The germline V and J ends were trimmed by 2 bases and 8 bases, with 10 bases remaining between them. The CDR3, as DNA: TGTGCCAGCAGTTACCGTCAGATGTATTCACCCCTCCACTTT. It encodes CASSYRQMYSPLHF.

This sequence joins TRBV4-2 and TRBJ2-1; TRBD1 matches at 7 bases. Germline trimming cut 0 bases from V and 0 bases from J; bases unmatched to any gene: 11. The germline V gene has CDR1 LGHNA and CDR2 YNFKEQ. The CDR3 runs to 19 residues. CDR3 loop: CASSQERKQGRSSYNEQFF. The CDR3 DNA reads as TGTGCCAGCAGCCAAGAAAGGAAACAGGGGAGATCCTCCTACAATGAGCAGTTCTTC.

This rearrangement joins TRBV11-2 to TRBJ2-5; possibly TRBD1 for D (6 bases). V was cut by 5 bases and J by 1 base, with 14 bases left in between. The CDR3 is 15 residues long. From germline, CDR1 is SGHAT and CDR2 FQNNGV. CDR3 protein: CASSPSKTGQETQYF. The CDR3 DNA sequence: TGTGCCAGCAGCCCGAGTAAGACAGGCCAAGAGACCCAGTACTTC.

This CDR3 is CASRREQSSYEQYF. The CDR3 nucleotides read TGTGCCAGCCGTCGGGAACAGAGCTCCTACGAGCAGTACTTC. V gene TRBV6-1 combines with J gene TRBJ2-7; weak D call: TRBD2 (5 bases). CDR1 is MNHNS and CDR2 is SASEGT in the germline V gene. This CDR3 is 14 amino acids long. The germline V and J ends were trimmed by 8 bases and 0 bases, with 14 bases remaining between them.

V gene TRBV4-1 combines with J gene TRBJ2-7; 7 bases map to TRBD2. CDR3 length equals 15 residues. Germline values: CDR1 MGHRA, CDR2 YSYEKL. The V segment lost 0 bases and the J segment 5 bases; nucleotides outside the gene matches: 7. CDR3 sequence reads: CASSQDGGRADEQYF. The CDR3 DNA reads as TGCGCCAGCAGCCAAGATGGGGGGAGGGCCGACGAGCAGTACTTC.

The chain employs TRBV11-3 and TRBJ1-1; a weak D match, TRBD1 (5 bases). Per germline, CDR1 SGHNT and CDR2 YENEEA. The V gene lost 0 bases and the J gene lost 3 bases, with 14 bases spanning the gap. This CDR3 comprises 16 residues. The CDR3 loop reads CASSLDGRGGDTEAFF. The CDR3 nucleotides are TGTGCCAGCAGCTTAGATGGGCGTGGGGGGGACACTGAAGCTTTCTTT.

The V call is TRBV12-5, the J call TRBJ1-5, with 10 bases identical to TRBD1. The CDR3 has 18 amino acids. The germline V gene has CDR1 LGHNT and CDR2 FRNRAP. V lost 0 bases and J lost 3; bases outside the gene matches: 8. CDR3 nucleotides: TGTGCTAGTGGTTTGGTTCTGGGGGGGACAGGGGTCAATCAGCCCCAGCATTTT. Translated, it gives CASGLVLGGTGVNQPQHF. Using reference TRBV12-5 and TRBJ1-5 for the parts outside the CDR3, the full variable domain is DARVTQTPRHKVTEMGQEVTMRCQPILGHNTVFWYRQTMMQGLELLAYFRNRAPLDDSGMPKDRFSAEMPDATLATLKIQPSEPRDSAVYFCASGLVLGGTGVNQPQHFGDGTRLSIL.

This chain connects TRBV11-2 to TRBJ2-1; maybe TRBD2 (5 bases). The CDR3 contains 15 residues. Trimming pared 4 bases from V and 6 bases from J, leaving 16 bases between. The germline V gene has CDR1 SGHAT and CDR2 FQNNGV. The CDR3 spells CASSYRRTVSNEQFF. In DNA, the CDR3 is TGTGCCAGCAGCTACCGACGGACTGTCTCCAATGAGCAGTTCTTC.

The CDR3 DNA reads as TGTGCCAGCAGTGGTCAGGGGGTTATGGAGACCCAGTACTTC. Protein: CASSGQGVMETQYF. V gene TRBV2 combines with J gene TRBJ2-5, with TRBD1 matching 7 bases. The CDR3 is 14 amino acids. From germline, CDR1 is SNHLY and CDR2 FYNNEI. The V gene end was trimmed by 4 bases and the J gene end by 5 bases; junction bases not matched to a gene: 7.

This chain connects TRBV28 to TRBJ2-7; D remains unclear. The CDR3 is 12 residues long. V shed 5 bases and J shed 3 bases, with 8 bases lying between them. In germline, CDR1 is MDHEN, CDR2 SYDVKM. CDR3 nucleotides: TGTGCCAGCAGTCCCCCGAGCTACGAGCAGTACTTC. It yields the protein CASSPPSYEQYF.

The rearrangement uses TRBV28 and TRBJ1-5, with 7 bases identical to TRBD1. The ends lost 2 bases at V and 2 bases at J; junction bases unmatched: 3. The CDR3 covers 15 residues. Germline CDR1 is MDHEN and CDR2 is SYDVKM. The CDR3 loop reads CASSLGQAGNQPQHF. In DNA, the CDR3 is TGTGCCAGCAGTTTAGGACAGGCGGGCAATCAGCCCCAGCATTTT.

This chain joins TRBV2 and TRBJ1-6; 7 bases line up with TRBD1. Germline CDR1 reads SNHLY; CDR2 reads FYNNEI. V trimming: 7 bases; J trimming: 7 bases; junction bases outside the gene matches: 4. There are 13 residues in the CDR3. In nucleotides, the CDR3 is TGTGCCAGCAAGGGGGCGGAGAATTCACCCCTCCACTTT. Protein product: CASKGAENSPLHF.

The chain joins TRBV28 to TRBJ1-1; possibly TRBD1 for D (5 bases). This CDR3 has 11 residues. Germline-derived CDR1 and CDR2 are MDHEN and SYDVKM. The ends were cut back, 10 bases at V and 12 bases at J, with 18 bases in the middle. For the CDR3, the DNA is TGTGCCACCGGCGACGGGGGAGAACCTTTCTTT. Translation gives CATGDGGEPFF.

The chain employs TRBV11-3 and TRBJ2-2; 15 bases line up with TRBD2. After removal of 6 bases from V and 5 bases from J, the junction contained 10 bases not matched to a gene. There are 18 residues in the CDR3. In germline, CDR1 is SGHNT, CDR2 YENEEA. The CDR3 nucleotides read TGTGCCAGCAGTCATGGACTAGCGGGGGGGCCGGGAACCGGGGAGCTGTTTTTT. This sequence encodes CASSHGLAGGPGTGELFF.

This rearrangement joins TRBV7-9 to TRBJ1-1; D may be TRBD1 (5 bases). The CDR3 spans 15 residues. CDR1 and CDR2 (germline): SEHNR, FQNEAQ (reference sequence). V was pared by 0 bases and J by 5 bases, with 13 bases between. CDR3 protein: CASSLAGQGGTEAFF. In DNA, the CDR3 is TGTGCCAGCAGCTTAGCGGGCCAGGGTGGGACTGAAGCTTTCTTT.

The chain has TRBV11-2 and TRBJ2-1; 8 bases match TRBD2. The V and J ends lost 1 base and 8 bases, in that order; junction bases with no gene match: 10. Germline assignment: CDR1 SGHAT and CDR2 FQNNGV. The CDR3 sequence is 16 residues long. The CDR3 here is CASSLAGGPGFDEQFF. The CDR3 coding sequence is TGTGCCAGCAGCTTAGCGGGGGGGCCTGGGTTTGATGAGCAGTTCTTC.

This clone has more than one count but fewer than ten. V is TRBV11-2 and J is TRBJ2-2; 7 positions match TRBD1. The junction had 7 bases not matched to a gene; V was cut back by 5 bases and J by 4 bases. Germline CDR1 reads SGHAT; CDR2 reads FQNNGV. This CDR3 has 15 residues. The CDR3 nucleotides read TGTGCCAGCAGCCCGGGACAGATATTCACCGGGGAGCTGTTTTTT. Protein product: CASSPGQIFTGELFF.

The chain links TRBV2 to TRBJ2-2; D perhaps matches TRBD2 (5 bases). V dropped 6 bases and J dropped 1 base, with 12 bases sitting between them. Per the germline V gene, CDR1 is SNHLY and CDR2 is FYNNEI. The CDR3 extends over 15 amino acids. The CDR3 reads CASRWARENTGELFF. DNA of the CDR3: TGTGCCAGCAGGTGGGCGAGGGAGAACACCGGGGAGCTGTTTTTT.

The J gene is TRBJ1-5, the V gene TRBV9, with 7 bases identical to TRBD1. After removal of 0 bases from V and 7 bases from J, the junction contained 4 bases not matched to a gene. Germline V lookup: CDR1 SGDLS, CDR2 YYNGEE. CDR3 length: 14 amino acids. CDR3 DNA: TGTGCCAGCAGCGTAGGACAGGGAAGCCAGCCCCAGCATTTT. Protein: CASSVGQGSQPQHF. The full variable domain, with the rest looked up from reference TRBV9 and TRBJ1-5, is DSGVTQTPKHLITATGQRVTLRCSPRSGDLSVYWYQQSLDQGLQFLIQYYNGEERAKGNILERFSAQQFPDLHSELNLSSLELGDSALYFCASSVGQGSQPQHFGDGTRLSIL.

A few counts support this clone. The chain is built from TRBV4-3 and TRBJ1-3; D is undetermined. This CDR3 comprises 13 residues. The V gene's germline CDR1 is LGHNA and CDR2 YSLEER. V was clipped by 0 bases and J by 10 bases, with 10 bases between them. Written as DNA, the CDR3 is TGCGCCAGCAGCCAAGATCAGGAGGAGACCATATATTTT. Encoded protein: CASSQDQEETIYF.

The V gene is TRBV6-6, the J gene TRBJ2-7; TRBD2 agrees at 9 bases. V lost 6 bases to trimming and J lost 0 bases; unmatched junction nucleotides: 3. Germline assignment: CDR1 MNHNY and CDR2 SVGAGI (reference sequence). The CDR3 runs 14 residues. For the CDR3, the DNA is TGTGCCAGCAGGAATAGCGGGAGCTCCTACGAGCAGTACTTC. This sequence encodes CASRNSGSSYEQYF.